The source of this T cell receptor (beta chain) is a study of T-cell memory formation after mild COVID-19. Study-wide background: TCR clusters were largely donor specific. Points from the study as a whole: Clones that got smaller from day 15 to 85 had even CD4/CD8, while clones growing later tipped toward CD4+. Clonal second-wave expansions that peaked on day 37 had unconfirmed SARS-CoV-2 specificity.

The ends were cut back, 1 base at V and 3 bases at J, with 8 bases in the middle. The CDR3 is made up of 14 amino acids. Germline-derived CDR1 and CDR2 are SGHNT and YYREEE (reference sequence). TCRdb called the 5' RACE reads again in MiXCR, with one record for every CDR3 protein. The data hold tens of thousands of distinct CDR3 sequences, with 6% to 7% observed a single time. As for this clonotype: The antigen is unknown.

The V call is TRBV5-4, the J call TRBJ2-4, with a tentative D call TRBD1 (6 bases). Sequenced sample: PBMCs or a T cell subset sorted from them (not recorded which). The TCR sequence derives from an adult who had mild COVID-19 (a few samples of this study predate the infection). Cell type and time point are not known. This CDR3 is CASSLKGVKNIQYF. For the CDR3, the DNA is TGTGCCAGCAGCTTGAAGGGGGTCAAAAACATTCAGTACTTC.